This is a list of T cell receptor beta chains from one sample in a study of cytomegalovirus exposure and HLA in healthy donors. Only in-frame clones appear in the TCRdb table, and some are missing; sequencing was by immunoSEQ multiplex PCR. The data show over 150,000 clones, 80% to 90% seen once. Material for sequencing was PBMCs. The receptors come from a man aged 18-30 years in good health and CMV-seropositive. The CDR3 runs from the conserved cysteine through the conserved F or W. D genes are given only for firm matches. Only some rows state a clone size, as once, few, many or a class for expanded clones.

d_gene: NA; abundance: NA; j_gene: TRBJ2-5; v_gene: TRBV7-7; CDR3aa: CASSPIGVWYF
d_gene: NA; abundance: NA; j_gene: TRBJ2-2; v_gene: TRBV5-4; CDR3aa: CASSFSLDPTGELFF
d_gene: NA; abundance: NA; j_gene: TRBJ1-4; v_gene: TRBV7-9; CDR3aa: CASSRRGGATNEKLFF
d_gene: NA; abundance: few; j_gene: TRBJ1-2; v_gene: TRBV4-3; CDR3aa: CASSQDRGDGYTF
d_gene: NA; abundance: NA; j_gene: TRBJ2-1; v_gene: TRBV27; CDR3aa: CASSLWLVASYNEQFF
d_gene: NA; abundance: NA; j_gene: TRBJ2-7; v_gene: TRBV11-2; CDR3aa: CASRPRGVSYEQYF
d_gene: NA; abundance: NA; j_gene: TRBJ1-5; v_gene: TRBV27; CDR3aa: CASSLRGNTANQPQHF
d_gene: NA; abundance: NA; j_gene: TRBJ2-1; v_gene: TRBV19; CDR3aa: CASSDEGVSYNEQFF
d_gene: NA; abundance: NA; j_gene: TRBJ2-5; v_gene: TRBV7-2; CDR3aa: CASSLGRGPGRETQYF
d_gene: TRBD2; abundance: NA; j_gene: TRBJ2-3; v_gene: TRBV9; CDR3aa: CASSVALAGERDTQYF
d_gene: NA; abundance: NA; j_gene: TRBJ2-1; v_gene: TRBV5-1; CDR3aa: CASSLEGPTYNEQFF
d_gene: NA; abundance: NA; j_gene: TRBJ2-1; v_gene: TRBV4-1; CDR3aa: CASSQTGTRRSYNEQFF
d_gene: NA; abundance: NA; j_gene: TRBJ2-1; v_gene: TRBV30; CDR3aa: CAWSVGSGRFYNEQFF
d_gene: NA; abundance: NA; j_gene: TRBJ1-1; v_gene: TRBV5-6; CDR3aa: CASSRRSGTEAFF
d_gene: TRBD2; abundance: NA; j_gene: TRBJ2-1; v_gene: TRBV6-1; CDR3aa: CASSGTGERLAGVSYEQFF
d_gene: TRBD2; abundance: NA; j_gene: TRBJ2-2; v_gene: TRBV5-1; CDR3aa: CASSLGPSGSAGELFF
d_gene: NA; abundance: few; j_gene: TRBJ1-5; v_gene: TRBV6-1; CDR3aa: CASSEPAGAYSNQPQHF
d_gene: NA; abundance: few; j_gene: TRBJ1-2; v_gene: TRBV5-1; CDR3aa: CASTDSFGYTF
d_gene: TRBD2; abundance: NA; j_gene: TRBJ2-7; v_gene: TRBV11-2; CDR3aa: CASSLEGGSASPHEQYF
d_gene: NA; abundance: NA; j_gene: TRBJ1-4; v_gene: TRBV7-9; CDR3aa: CASSSLGHFATNEKLFF
d_gene: TRBD1; abundance: NA; j_gene: TRBJ2-7; v_gene: TRBV7-2; CDR3aa: CASSLGPGGVISYEQYF
d_gene: TRBD1; abundance: NA; j_gene: TRBJ1-1; v_gene: TRBV27; CDR3aa: CASSWGDRGRNTEAFF
d_gene: NA; abundance: NA; j_gene: TRBJ2-3; v_gene: TRBV7-9; CDR3aa: CASSSLRRGTDTQYF
d_gene: NA; abundance: NA; j_gene: TRBJ1-2; v_gene: TRBV7-9; CDR3aa: CASSFAGTPNYGYTF
d_gene: NA; abundance: NA; j_gene: TRBJ1-2; v_gene: TRBV7-3; CDR3aa: CASSLTSQGGGYTF
d_gene: TRBD2; abundance: NA; j_gene: TRBJ2-7; v_gene: TRBV5-1; CDR3aa: CASSARTSGPLFRHEQYF
d_gene: TRBD1; abundance: NA; j_gene: TRBJ1-4; v_gene: TRBV9; CDR3aa: CASSPRTGENEKLFF
d_gene: TRBD2; abundance: NA; j_gene: TRBJ2-5; v_gene: TRBV5-4; CDR3aa: CASSSPSSGMETQYF
d_gene: TRBD1; abundance: NA; j_gene: TRBJ1-1; v_gene: TRBV5-1; CDR3aa: CASFPAAGGTEAFF
d_gene: TRBD2; abundance: NA; j_gene: TRBJ2-1; v_gene: TRBV11-2; CDR3aa: CASSPRTSGREAQFF
d_gene: TRBD2; abundance: NA; j_gene: TRBJ2-7; v_gene: TRBV30; CDR3aa: CAWSEGRAGGEQYF
d_gene: TRBD1; abundance: NA; j_gene: TRBJ2-7; v_gene: TRBV4-1; CDR3aa: CASSQNTGTGISYEQYF
d_gene: NA; abundance: NA; j_gene: TRBJ1-1; v_gene: TRBV5-1; CDR3aa: CASSLGAAGTEAFF
d_gene: TRBD1; abundance: NA; j_gene: TRBJ1-2; v_gene: TRBV6-1; CDR3aa: CASSEAANRGDYGYTF
d_gene: TRBD1; abundance: NA; j_gene: TRBJ2-3; v_gene: TRBV5-1; CDR3aa: CASSFRGGADTQYF
d_gene: NA; abundance: NA; j_gene: TRBJ2-7; v_gene: TRBV4-3; CDR3aa: CASSYSVGAASYEQYF
d_gene: TRBD1; abundance: NA; j_gene: TRBJ1-5; v_gene: TRBV4-2; CDR3aa: CASSQATGDGQPQHF
d_gene: TRBD1; abundance: NA; j_gene: TRBJ2-1; v_gene: TRBV6-1; CDR3aa: CASSEGQGAGNEQFF
d_gene: NA; abundance: NA; j_gene: TRBJ2-1; v_gene: TRBV6-5; CDR3aa: CASNRRDRGNEQFF